These T cell receptor beta chains were read from a single sample in a study of blood T cell repertoires in COVID-19. Sequenced by immunoSEQ multiplex PCR; TCRdb stores in-frame clones only, minus some. The table includes under 300,000 clones, around 84% detected once. Sequencing input: peripheral blood. All receptors come from a woman in her 70s with active or convalescent COVID-19. CDR3s include the opening cysteine and the closing phenylalanine or tryptophan. The D gene is left open where the match is weak. Clone size appears in some rows only: once, few, many, or a class for an expanded clone.

J gene,V gene,D gene,clone size,CDR3 protein,CDR3 DNA
TRBJ1-1,TRBV6-5,NA,NA,CASSYRDGSGTEAFF,TGTGCCAGCAGTTACCGGGATGGGTCTGGAACTGAAGCTTTCTTT
TRBJ2-2,TRBV18,TRBD1,NA,CASSPGQLNTGELFF,TGTGCCAGCTCACCGGGACAGCTGAACACCGGGGAGCTGTTTTTT
TRBJ2-7,TRBV7-9,TRBD2,NA,CASSSGLAGLYERYF,TGTGCCAGCAGCTCAGGACTAGCGGGGTTGTACGAGCGGTACTTC
TRBJ2-5,TRBV5-1,NA,NA,CASSREGLDQETQYF,TGCGCCAGCTCGCGCGAGGGATTGGATCAAGAGACCCAGTACTTC
TRBJ1-6,TRBV5-6,TRBD1,NA,CASSLYLPGQGSPLHF,TGTGCCAGCAGCTTATACCTTCCGGGACAGGGATCACCCCTCCACTTT
TRBJ2-3,TRBV7-2,NA,NA,CASRQTDTQYF,TGTGCCAGCAGACAGACAGATACGCAGTATTTT
TRBJ1-3,TRBV19,NA,NA,CASSMGTYSGNTIYF,TGTGCCAGTAGTATGGGCACCTACTCTGGAAACACCATATATTTT
TRBJ2-5,TRBV6-5,NA,NA,CASSTTGRGETQYF,TGTGCCAGCAGTACTACGGGGAGGGGGGAGACCCAGTACTTC
TRBJ2-1,TRBV4-2,TRBD2,once,CASSQDLGGLAGPGTNEQFF,TGTGCCAGCAGCCAAGATCTTGGGGGACTAGCGGGGCCGGGGACAAATGAGCAGTTCTTC
TRBJ1-1,TRBV19,NA,few,CASIQHGDVRPEAFF,TGTGCCAGTATCCAACACGGGGATGTTCGTCCTGAAGCTTTCTTT
TRBJ2-4,TRBV19,NA,NA,CASSIRNRANIQYF,TGTGCCAGTAGTATTAGGAACAGAGCTAACATTCAGTACTTC
TRBJ1-1,TRBV4-3,NA,NA,CASSQDIVTEAFF,TGCGCCAGCAGCCAAGATATCGTGACTGAAGCTTTCTTT
TRBJ1-6,TRBV18,NA,once,CASSQKQNNSPLHF,TGTGCCAGCTCACAGAAACAGAATAATTCACCCCTCCACTTT
TRBJ2-2,TRBV27,TRBD1,NA,CASRKGQGATGELFF,TGTGCCAGCAGAAAAGGACAGGGAGCGACCGGGGAGCTGTTTTTT
TRBJ1-3,TRBV3-1/TRBV3-2,NA,NA,CASSQRAGSGNTIYF,TGTGCCAGCAGCCAGCGGGCAGGCTCTGGAAACACCATATATTTT
TRBJ1-2,TRBV24-1,NA,NA,CATSDASERYGYTF,TGTGCCACCAGTGACGCCTCCGAGCGCTATGGCTACACCTTC
TRBJ1-4,TRBV7-2,NA,NA,CASSQGGKLFF,TGTGCCAGCAGCCAAGGAGGGAAACTGTTTTTT
TRBJ1-3,TRBV3-1/TRBV3-2,NA,NA,CASSSFGSGNTIYF,TGTGCCAGCAGCTCCTTCGGGTCTGGAAACACCATATATTTT
TRBJ1-6,TRBV12-5,NA,few,CASGLSLTGIYSPLHF,TGTGCTAGTGGTTTGTCACTGACAGGTATCTATTCACCCCTCCACTTT
TRBJ2-7,TRBV11-2,NA,few,CASSSTHEQYF,TGTGCCAGCAGTTCAACTCACGAGCAGTACTTC
TRBJ2-5,TRBV18,TRBD1,NA,CASSPQGAQETQYF,TGTGCCAGCTCTCCACAGGGGGCCCAAGAGACCCAGTACTTC
TRBJ1-2,TRBV7-2,NA,NA,CASSPGSFNYGYTF,TGTGCCAGCAGCCCAGGGTCCTTTAACTATGGCTACACCTTC
TRBJ2-7,TRBV7-8,TRBD1,NA,CASSLVWTGGADLSYEQYF,TGTGCCAGCAGCTTAGTATGGACAGGGGGCGCCGATCTCTCCTACGAGCAGTACTTC
TRBJ2-4,TRBV29-1,NA,NA,CSAKKLQGNIQYF,TGCAGCGCAAAGAAACTACAGGGAAACATTCAGTACTTC
TRBJ1-1,TRBV27,NA,few,CASRGATEAFF,TGTGCCAGCAGAGGGGCCACTGAAGCTTTCTTT
TRBJ2-4,TRBV5-4,TRBD2,NA,CASSPSGGLTKNIQYF,TGTGCCAGCAGCCCTAGCGGGGGGTTGACCAAAAACATTCAGTACTTC
TRBJ1-6,TRBV9,NA,NA,CASSVAGTDSPLHF,TGTGCCAGCAGCGTAGCGGGGACTGATTCACCCCTCCACTTT
TRBJ1-5,TRBV2,NA,once,CASERLQGQPQHF,TGTGCCAGCGAAAGACTACAGGGCCAGCCCCAGCATTTT
TRBJ1-6,TRBV11-2,TRBD1,once,CASSFKTGTGAQVSPLHF,TGTGCCAGCAGCTTTAAAACCGGGACAGGGGCTCAAGTTTCACCCCTCCACTTT
TRBJ1-6,TRBV7-2,TRBD1,NA,CASSLEARGLSPLHF,TGTGCCAGCAGCTTAGAGGCCAGGGGGCTTTCACCCCTCCACTTT
TRBJ2-1,TRBV9,NA,once,CASSVLNEQFF,TGTGCCAGCAGCGTACTCAATGAGCAGTTCTTC
TRBJ1-3,TRBV7-2,TRBD1,NA,CASSLAGGSRTNTIYF,TGTGCCAGCAGCTTAGCAGGGGGCTCTCGAACGAACACCATATATTTT
TRBJ1-3,TRBV12-5,NA,NA,CASVYDGGGNTIYF,TGTGCTAGTGTCTACGACGGAGGGGGAAACACCATATATTTT
TRBJ1-2,TRBV18,TRBD1,NA,CASSPNRGSGYTF,TGTGCCAGCTCACCAAACAGGGGGAGTGGCTACACCTTC
TRBJ1-5,TRBV4-2,TRBD1,once,CASSYGQGDAQPQHF,TGTGCCAGCAGCTATGGACAGGGGGACGCTCAGCCCCAGCATTTT
TRBJ2-1,TRBV9,TRBD2,NA,CASSTSGGAFNEQFF,TGTGCCAGCAGCACCAGCGGGGGGGCCTTTAATGAGCAGTTCTTC
TRBJ1-4,TRBV10-3,NA,NA,CAISEGAEVGKLFF,TGTGCCATCAGTGAGGGAGCAGAAGTGGGAAAACTGTTTTTT
TRBJ1-3,TRBV6-6,TRBD1,NA,CASRETGGFGNTIYF,TGTGCCAGCAGGGAGACAGGGGGCTTTGGAAACACCATATATTTT
TRBJ1-5,TRBV7-2,TRBD1,NA,CASSQTGHQPQHF,TGTGCCAGCAGCCAGACAGGGCATCAGCCCCAGCATTTT
TRBJ2-2,TRBV24-1,NA,NA,CATSAHRASGELFF,TGTGCCACCAGTGCTCACAGGGCGTCCGGGGAGCTGTTTTTT
TRBJ1-2,TRBV18,TRBD1,NA,CASSQGTELLYGYTF,TGTGCCAGCTCACAAGGGACAGAGTTACTCTATGGCTACACCTTC
TRBJ2-3,TRBV25-1,TRBD2,NA,CASSLKGTSGGADTQYF,TGTGCCAGCAGTCTTAAAGGGACTAGCGGGGGGGCAGATACGCAGTATTTT
TRBJ1-2,TRBV6-2/TRBV6-3,NA,NA,CASSYAGDLLGANYGYTF,TGTGCCAGCAGTTACGCAGGGGATTTGTTGGGAGCTAACTATGGCTACACCTTC
TRBJ2-5,TRBV6-2/TRBV6-3,TRBD1,NA,CASSYLPSQGASRDRETQYF,TGTGCCAGCAGTTACTTACCCTCACAGGGGGCCAGCAGAGATCGAGAGACCCAGTACTTC
TRBJ1-1,TRBV18,TRBD1,NA,CASSMGQGLTSEAFF,TGTGCCAGCTCGATGGGACAGGGTCTTACGTCTGAAGCTTTCTTT
TRBJ1-2,TRBV12-3/TRBV12-4,NA,NA,CASSRQYGYTF,TGTGCCAGCAGTAGACAGTATGGCTACACCTTC
TRBJ2-7,TRBV6-4,NA,once,CASSDPVAGVYEQYF,TGTGCCAGCAGTGACCCCGTGGCAGGGGTCTACGAGCAGTACTTC
TRBJ1-1,TRBV5-5,TRBD1,NA,CASSSQGIEAFF,TGTGCCAGCAGCTCACAGGGGATTGAAGCTTTCTTT
TRBJ2-1,TRBV7-2,TRBD2,NA,CASSLDLFTSGGPEQFF,TGTGCCAGCAGCTTAGACCTATTCACTAGCGGGGGTCCTGAGCAGTTCTTC
TRBJ1-6,TRBV6-5,TRBD1,NA,CASSFDRGSYNSPLHF,TGTGCCAGCAGTTTCGACAGGGGCTCCTATAATTCACCCCTCCACTTT
TRBJ1-4,TRBV29-1,NA,NA,CSVAGMEEKLFF,TGCAGCGTCGCGGGGATGGAGGAAAAACTGTTTTTT